The rows below give T cell receptor beta chains drawn from one sample of a study of early T cells in non-severe SARS-CoV-2 infection. TCRdb itself ran the 5' RACE reads through MiXCR, one entry per CDR3 protein. This sample has roughly 28,000 distinct CDR3 sequences; around 5% occur once, and the top ten carry 2% to 3%. What was sequenced was whole blood. The source of these receptors is an adult who was a healthcare worker with PCR-confirmed SARS-CoV-2 infection or an uninfected control (not recorded which). Each CDR3 is given with its conserved first and last residue. Fields, in order: J gene, D gene, V gene, clone size, CDR3 protein, CDR3 DNA. D genes are given only for firm matches. Clone size is stated in some rows and not others, as once, few, many or a class when expanded.

TRBJ2-2,.,TRBV4-1,many,CASSQGMRRSGAGTGELFF,TGCGCCAGCAGCCAAGGGATGCGACGATCAGGGGCGGGAACCGGGGAGCTGTTTTTT
TRBJ1-6,.,TRBV5-6,medium-sized,CASSLRDSGSPLHF,TGTGCCAGCAGCTTGCGGGACTCCGGTTCACCCCTCCACTTT
TRBJ1-2,.,TRBV9,many,CASSERGGADGYGYTF,TGTGCCAGCAGCGAGAGAGGGGGTGCAGATGGCTATGGCTACACCTTC
TRBJ1-4,.,TRBV20-1,many,CSARVPGTGNEKLFF,TGCAGTGCTAGAGTCCCCGGGACGGGGAATGAAAAACTGTTTTTT
TRBJ2-5,TRBD1,TRBV18,.,CASSQSQGDQETQYF,TGTGCCAGCTCTCAATCCCAGGGGGACCAAGAGACCCAGTACTTC
TRBJ1-2,.,TRBV27,many,CASSLWSGYGYTF,TGTGCCAGCAGTTTATGGTCAGGGTATGGCTACACCTTC
TRBJ2-1,TRBD2,TRBV20-1,many,CSARDAGGSSYNEQFF,TGCAGTGCTAGAGACGCCGGCGGGAGCTCCTACAATGAGCAGTTCTTC
TRBJ1-1,TRBD1,TRBV18,many,CATGTGQTMNTEAFF,TGTGCCACCGGTACGGGACAGACCATGAACACTGAAGCTTTCTTT
TRBJ1-1,.,TRBV11-2,many,CASSLLGGFATEAFF,TGTGCCAGCAGCTTACTTGGGGGGTTTGCCACTGAAGCTTTCTTT
TRBJ2-2,.,TRBV11-2,many,CASSLGLNTGELFF,TGTGCCAGCAGCTTGGGTCTGAACACCGGGGAGCTGTTTTTT
TRBJ2-5,.,TRBV11-2,.,CASSPRGKETQYF,TGTGCCAGCAGCCCTCGTGGAAAGGAGACCCAGTACTTC
TRBJ2-7,.,TRBV6-5,many,CASSYAGPTYEQYF,TGTGCCAGCAGTTACGCGGGACCCACCTACGAGCAGTACTTC
TRBJ2-2,TRBD1,TRBV6-2/TRBV6-3,many,CASSYWGRTGRGTGELFF,TGTGCCAGCAGTTACTGGGGTCGGACAGGGAGAGGAACCGGGGAGCTGTTTTTT
TRBJ2-7,TRBD2,TRBV27,many,CASSLSTSGSYEQYF,TGTGCCAGCAGTTTATCGACTAGCGGGTCCTACGAGCAGTACTTC
TRBJ2-1,.,TRBV12-3/TRBV12-4,.,CASIVQAGDNEQFF,TGTGCCAGCATAGTACAGGCAGGGGACAATGAGCAGTTCTTC
TRBJ2-2,.,TRBV7-3,medium-sized,CASSVRRGSGELFF,TGTGCCAGCAGCGTCCGCCGTGGCAGCGGGGAGCTGTTTTTT
TRBJ2-5,TRBD1,TRBV3-1,many,CASSQRTGSRGTQYF,TGTGCCAGCAGCCAGAGGACAGGGTCAAGAGGGACCCAGTACTTC
TRBJ1-4,.,TRBV11-2,many,CASSLRQTAKLFF,TGTGCCAGCAGCTTAAGGCAGACGGCAAAACTGTTTTTT
TRBJ2-7,.,TRBV20-1,.,CSASRPPYEQYF,TGCAGTGCTAGTCGTCCCCCCTACGAGCAGTACTTC
TRBJ2-7,.,TRBV19,few,CASSIRGRTYEQYF,TGTGCCAGTAGTATACGGGGCAGGACCTACGAGCAGTACTTC
TRBJ2-3,.,TRBV11-2,many,CASSLLTRADTQYF,TGTGCCAGCAGCTTGTTGACTAGAGCAGATACGCAGTATTTT
TRBJ2-6,TRBD1,TRBV2,many,CASSQGGFSSGANVLTF,TGTGCCAGCAGTCAAGGGGGCTTTTCCTCTGGGGCCAACGTCCTGACTTTC
TRBJ2-1,TRBD2,TRBV19,many,CASSIPKGGGTYNEQFF,TGTGCCAGTAGTATCCCCAAGGGCGGGGGGACTTACAATGAGCAGTTCTTC
TRBJ2-2,.,TRBV28,many,CASTSGAANTGELFF,TGTGCCAGCACCTCCGGCGCCGCGAACACCGGGGAGCTGTTTTTT
TRBJ1-5,TRBD1,TRBV18,many,CASSLDREGQPQHF,TGTGCCAGCTCACTGGACAGGGAGGGTCAGCCCCAGCATTTT
TRBJ2-2,.,TRBV6-1,.,CASNPQRVGELFF,TGTGCCAGCAACCCACAGAGGGTCGGGGAGCTGTTTTTT
TRBJ2-7,.,TRBV7-9,few,CASSRPRWGPHEQYF,TGTGCCAGCAGCCGCCCCCGATGGGGGCCCCACGAGCAGTACTTC
TRBJ1-2,.,TRBV5-6,many,CASSLRGRVEGYTF,TGTGCCAGCAGCTTGAGGGGAAGGGTTGAGGGCTACACCTTC
TRBJ2-1,.,TRBV7-2,many,CASSSPGPLSNEQFF,TGTGCCAGCAGCTCCCCGGGCCCTCTAAGTAATGAGCAGTTCTTC
TRBJ2-1,TRBD2,TRBV24-1,many,CATSDPTSGSSYNEQFF,TGTGCCACCAGTGATCCGACCAGCGGGAGCTCCTACAATGAGCAGTTCTTC
TRBJ1-1,.,TRBV5-1,many,CASSWTVGNTEAFF,TGCGCCAGCAGCTGGACAGTGGGGAACACTGAAGCTTTCTTT
TRBJ2-3,.,TRBV29-1,many,CSVSPEPDTQYF,TGCAGCGTTTCTCCCGAGCCAGATACGCAGTATTTT
TRBJ2-7,.,TRBV19,few,CASSIVWDSSYEQYF,TGTGCCAGTAGTATAGTTTGGGACTCCTCCTACGAGCAGTACTTC
TRBJ2-3,.,TRBV7-8,many,CASSLDPGLPQDTQYF,TGTGCCAGCAGCTTAGACCCGGGACTTCCCCAAGATACGCAGTATTTT
TRBJ2-7,.,TRBV12-3/TRBV12-4,many,CASSAGAIEQYF,TGTGCCAGCAGCGCGGGGGCGATCGAGCAGTACTTC
TRBJ1-1,.,TRBV18,many,CASSQAHNTEAFF,TGTGCCAGCTCACAAGCCCATAACACTGAAGCTTTCTTT
TRBJ1-1,.,TRBV30,many,CAWRITGYVAEAFF,TGTGCCTGGAGGATAACAGGGTATGTCGCTGAAGCTTTCTTT
TRBJ1-6,.,TRBV12-5,few,CASGRDSYNSPLHF,TGTGCTAGTGGACGGGACTCCTATAATTCACCCCTCCACTTT
TRBJ2-2,TRBD2,TRBV12-3/TRBV12-4,.,CASRPLGRGRTGELFF,TGTGCCAGCAGACCCCTGGGGCGGGGGAGGACCGGGGAGCTGTTTTTT
TRBJ2-5,.,TRBV6-1,many,CASSGGSRTQYF,TGTGCCAGCAGTGGGGGGTCGCGGACCCAGTACTTC
TRBJ2-1,.,TRBV11-3,many,CASRGDSYNEQFF,TGTGCCAGCAGGGGTGACAGCTACAATGAGCAGTTCTTC